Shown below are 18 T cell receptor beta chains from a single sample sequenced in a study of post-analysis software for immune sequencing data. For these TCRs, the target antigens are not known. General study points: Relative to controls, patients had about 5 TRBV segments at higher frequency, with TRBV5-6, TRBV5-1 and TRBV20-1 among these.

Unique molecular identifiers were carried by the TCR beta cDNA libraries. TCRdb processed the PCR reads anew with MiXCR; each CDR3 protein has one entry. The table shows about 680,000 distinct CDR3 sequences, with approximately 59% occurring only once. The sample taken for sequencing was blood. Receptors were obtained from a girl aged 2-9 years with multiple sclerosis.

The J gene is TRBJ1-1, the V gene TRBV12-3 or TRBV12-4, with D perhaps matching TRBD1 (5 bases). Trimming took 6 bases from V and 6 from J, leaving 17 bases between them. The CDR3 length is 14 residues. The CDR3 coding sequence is TGTGCCAGCAGCTATAAGGGGAAGGGCGCTGAAGCTTTCTTT. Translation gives CASSYKGKGAEAFF.

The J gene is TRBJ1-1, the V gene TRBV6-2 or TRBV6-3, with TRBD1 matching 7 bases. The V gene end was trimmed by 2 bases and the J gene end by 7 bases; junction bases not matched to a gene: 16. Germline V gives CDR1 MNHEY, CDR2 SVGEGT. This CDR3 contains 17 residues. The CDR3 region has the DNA TGTGCCAGCAGTTACCCCCATTTGACAGGGCCCGAGAATGAAGCTTTCTTT. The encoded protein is CASSYPHLTGPENEAFF.

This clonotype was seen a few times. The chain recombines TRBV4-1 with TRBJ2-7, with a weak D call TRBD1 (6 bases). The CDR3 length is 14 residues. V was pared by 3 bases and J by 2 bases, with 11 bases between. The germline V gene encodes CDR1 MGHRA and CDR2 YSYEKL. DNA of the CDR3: TGCGCCAGCAGCCAGATTACAGGGACCTACGAGCAGTACTTC. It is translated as CASSQITGTYEQYF.

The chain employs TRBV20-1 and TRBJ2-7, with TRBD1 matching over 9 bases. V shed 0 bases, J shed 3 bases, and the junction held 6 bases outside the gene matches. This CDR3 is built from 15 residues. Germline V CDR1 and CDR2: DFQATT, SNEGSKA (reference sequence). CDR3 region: CSARDPGQGGYEQYF. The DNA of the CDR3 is TGCAGTGCTAGAGATCCGGGACAGGGTGGCTACGAGCAGTACTTC.

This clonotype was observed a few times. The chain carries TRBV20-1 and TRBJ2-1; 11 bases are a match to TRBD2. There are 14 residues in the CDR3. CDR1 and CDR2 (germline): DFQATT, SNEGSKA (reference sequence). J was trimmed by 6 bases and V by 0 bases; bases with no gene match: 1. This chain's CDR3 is CSARDSGRGNEQFF. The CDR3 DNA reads TGCAGTGCTAGAGATAGCGGGAGGGGCAATGAGCAGTTCTTC.

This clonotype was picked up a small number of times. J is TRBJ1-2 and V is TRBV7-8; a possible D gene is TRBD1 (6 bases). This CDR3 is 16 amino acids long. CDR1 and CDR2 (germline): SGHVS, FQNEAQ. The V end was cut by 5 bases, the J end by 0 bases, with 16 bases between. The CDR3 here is CASSLKGGEANYGYTF. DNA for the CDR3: TGTGCCAGCAGCCTCAAGGGGGGAGAAGCTAACTATGGCTACACCTTC.

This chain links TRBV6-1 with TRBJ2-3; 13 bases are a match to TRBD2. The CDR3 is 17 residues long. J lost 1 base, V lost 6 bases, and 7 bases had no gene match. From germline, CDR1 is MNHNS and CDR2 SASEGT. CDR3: CASSSGTSGVGTDTQYF. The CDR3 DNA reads TGTGCCAGCAGCTCCGGGACTAGCGGGGTTGGCACAGATACGCAGTATTTT.

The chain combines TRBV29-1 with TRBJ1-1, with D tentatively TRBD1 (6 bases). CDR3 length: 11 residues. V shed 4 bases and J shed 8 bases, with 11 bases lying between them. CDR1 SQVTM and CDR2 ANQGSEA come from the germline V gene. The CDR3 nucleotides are TGCAGCGTTGCCCAGGGGTGGGAAGCTTTCTTT. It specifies CSVAQGWEAFF.

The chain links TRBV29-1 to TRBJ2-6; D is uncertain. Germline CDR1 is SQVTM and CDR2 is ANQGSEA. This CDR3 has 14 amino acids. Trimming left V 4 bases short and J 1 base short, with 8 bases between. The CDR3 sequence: CSVVAASGANVLTF. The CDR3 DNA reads TGCAGCGTTGTAGCAGCGTCTGGGGCCAACGTCCTGACTTTC.

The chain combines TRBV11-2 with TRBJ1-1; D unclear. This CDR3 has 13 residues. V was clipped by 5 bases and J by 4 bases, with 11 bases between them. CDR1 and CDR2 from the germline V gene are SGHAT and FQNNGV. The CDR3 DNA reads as TGTGCCAGCAGCGGAAGGACGGTCACTGAAGCTTTCTTT. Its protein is CASSGRTVTEAFF.

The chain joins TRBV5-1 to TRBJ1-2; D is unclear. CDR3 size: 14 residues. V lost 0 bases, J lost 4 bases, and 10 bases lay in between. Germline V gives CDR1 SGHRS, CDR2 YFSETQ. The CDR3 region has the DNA TGCGCCAGCAGCTTGGGTGTGGTAGGCTATGGCTACACCTTC. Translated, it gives CASSLGVVGYGYTF.

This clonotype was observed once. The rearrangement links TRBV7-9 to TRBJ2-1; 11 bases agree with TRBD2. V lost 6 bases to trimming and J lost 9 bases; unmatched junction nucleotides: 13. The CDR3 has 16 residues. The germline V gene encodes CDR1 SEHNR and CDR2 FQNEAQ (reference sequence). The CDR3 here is CASSADSGRANIEQFF. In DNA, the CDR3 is TGTGCCAGCAGTGCCGATAGCGGGAGGGCGAACATTGAGCAGTTCTTC. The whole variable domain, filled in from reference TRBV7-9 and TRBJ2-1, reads DTGVSQNPRHKITKRGQNVTFRCDPISEHNRLYWYRQTLGQGPEFLTYFQNEAQLEKSRLLSDRFSAERPKGSFSTLEIQRTEQGDSAMYLCASSADSGRANIEQFFGPGTRLTVL.

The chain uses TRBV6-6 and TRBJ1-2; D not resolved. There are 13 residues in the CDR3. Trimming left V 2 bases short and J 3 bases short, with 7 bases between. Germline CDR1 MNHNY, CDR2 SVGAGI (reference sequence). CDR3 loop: CASSYLADYGYTF. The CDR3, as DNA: TGTGCCAGCAGTTACCTCGCAGACTATGGCTACACCTTC.

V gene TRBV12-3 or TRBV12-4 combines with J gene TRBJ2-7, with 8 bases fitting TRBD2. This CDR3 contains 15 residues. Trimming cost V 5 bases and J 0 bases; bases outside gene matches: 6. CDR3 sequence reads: CASSRHSGNSYEQYF. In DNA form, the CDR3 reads TGTGCCAGCAGTCGACATAGCGGGAACTCCTACGAGCAGTACTTC.

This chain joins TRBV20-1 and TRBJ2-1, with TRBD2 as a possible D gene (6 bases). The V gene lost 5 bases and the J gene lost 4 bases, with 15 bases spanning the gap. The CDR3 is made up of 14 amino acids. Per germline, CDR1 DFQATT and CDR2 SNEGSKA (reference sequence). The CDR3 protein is CSAPGLSEYNEQFF. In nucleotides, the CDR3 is TGCAGTGCTCCGGGACTCTCGGAGTACAATGAGCAGTTCTTC.

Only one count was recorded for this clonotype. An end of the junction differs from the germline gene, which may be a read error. CDR3 residues: CASSLELRDSYNPPLHF. The CDR3, as DNA: TGTGCCAGCAGTCTAGAGCTTCGGGACTCCTATAATCCACCCCTCCACTTT. This chain links TRBV27 with TRBJ1-6, with a weak D call TRBD1 (5 bases). Germline-derived CDR1 and CDR2 are MNHEY and SMNVEV (reference sequence). This CDR3 contains 17 residues.

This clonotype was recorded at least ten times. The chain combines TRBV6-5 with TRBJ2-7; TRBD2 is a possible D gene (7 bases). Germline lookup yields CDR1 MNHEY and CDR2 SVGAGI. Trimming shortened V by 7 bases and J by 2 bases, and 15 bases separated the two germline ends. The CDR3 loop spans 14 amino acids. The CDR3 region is CASNRGRGTYEQYF. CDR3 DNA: TGTGCCAGCAACAGAGGGAGGGGGACCTACGAGCAGTACTTC.

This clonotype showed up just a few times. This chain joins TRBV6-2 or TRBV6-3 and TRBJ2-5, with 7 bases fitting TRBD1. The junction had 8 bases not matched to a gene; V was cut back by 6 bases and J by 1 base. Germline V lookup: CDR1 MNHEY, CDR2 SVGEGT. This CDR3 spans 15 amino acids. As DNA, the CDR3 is TGTGCCAGCAGACAAGACAGGGTGGCCCAAGAGACCCAGTACTTC. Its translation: CASRQDRVAQETQYF.